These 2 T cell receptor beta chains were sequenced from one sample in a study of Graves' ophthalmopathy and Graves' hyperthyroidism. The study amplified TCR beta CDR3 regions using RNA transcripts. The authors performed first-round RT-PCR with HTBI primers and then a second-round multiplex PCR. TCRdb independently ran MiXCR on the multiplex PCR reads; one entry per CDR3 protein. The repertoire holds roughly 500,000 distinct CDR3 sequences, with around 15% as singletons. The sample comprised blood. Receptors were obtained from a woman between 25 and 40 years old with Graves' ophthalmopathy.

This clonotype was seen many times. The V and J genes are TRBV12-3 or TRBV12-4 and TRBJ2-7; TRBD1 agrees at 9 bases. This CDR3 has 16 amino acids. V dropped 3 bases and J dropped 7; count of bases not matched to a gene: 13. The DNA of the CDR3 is TGTGCCAGCAGTTTCGGGTTGACAGGGGGTACTTTAGAGCAGTACTTC. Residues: CASSFGLTGGTLEQYF.

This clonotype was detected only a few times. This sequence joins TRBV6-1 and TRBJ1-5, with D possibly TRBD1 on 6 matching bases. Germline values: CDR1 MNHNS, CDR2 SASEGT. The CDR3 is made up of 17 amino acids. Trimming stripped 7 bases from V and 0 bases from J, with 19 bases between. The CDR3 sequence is CASTGRGQKYSNQPQHF. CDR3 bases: TGTGCCAGCACAGGCAGGGGACAAAAATATAGCAATCAGCCCCAGCATTTT.